What follows describes a single T cell receptor beta chain. Its antigen is currently unknown. This entry comes from a study of cytomegalovirus exposure and HLA in healthy donors. PCR was performed using 60 Vbeta and 13 Jbeta primers. Using immunoSEQ multiplex PCR, the repertoire was profiled, and TCRdb retains in-frame clones only, with some absent. The repertoire has 20,000 or so clones, about 80% of them found once; the top ten carry 7% to 9%. Study-wide results and caveats: Some public TCRs appeared in many individuals, while most sequences were rare. As immune exposure information, only CMV serostatus was available.

The CDR3 spans 14 residues. Germline CDR1 and CDR2: SGHNT and YYREEE (reference sequence). Between the trimmed V and J ends, which lost 0 bases and 7 bases, there was a span of 11 bases. The chain uses TRBV5-4 and TRBJ2-1, with D unclear. Sample: PBMCs. The TCR was taken from a man aged 55 to 70 in good health and CMV-seronegative. CDR3 in amino acids: CASSLGDFRNEQFF. In DNA form, the CDR3 reads TGTGCCAGCAGCTTGGGTGATTTCCGGAATGAGCAGTTCTTC.